This TCR beta chain appears in the sequencing data of a study of CD8 T cells in ankylosing spondylitis. Study-wide results and caveats: Typical of ankylosing spondylitis blood, it appeared, was a TCR beta motif of roughly eight highly homologous variants. Disease-linked clones reportedly showed significant enrichment in matched ankylosing spondylitis synovial fluid. There were earlier reports of some motif variants in reactive arthritis synovial fluid and blood.

Germline CDR1 is DFQATT and CDR2 is SNEGSKA (reference sequence). The CDR3 loop spans 15 amino acids. Trimming stripped 6 bases from V and 3 bases from J, with 18 bases between. This clonotype occurred a few times. The antigen is unknown. Generation of TCR beta libraries employed quantitative 5'-RACE incorporating molecular barcodes. TCRdb used MiXCR to reprocess the 5' RACE reads, holding one entry per CDR3 protein. The repertoire includes approximately 440,000 distinct CDR3 sequences, 17% of them detected once, and just over 1% sits in the top ten. This chain joins TRBV20-1 and TRBJ1-5; no reliable D call. The TCR was taken from a male donor with ankylosing spondylitis. Sequencing was carried out using blood, either unsorted or a sorted T cell fraction (not recorded which). The CDR3 nucleotides read TGCAGTGCCAGAACCCCAGGTGGGAACAATCAGCCCCAGCATTTT. Its translation: CSARTPGGNNQPQHF.